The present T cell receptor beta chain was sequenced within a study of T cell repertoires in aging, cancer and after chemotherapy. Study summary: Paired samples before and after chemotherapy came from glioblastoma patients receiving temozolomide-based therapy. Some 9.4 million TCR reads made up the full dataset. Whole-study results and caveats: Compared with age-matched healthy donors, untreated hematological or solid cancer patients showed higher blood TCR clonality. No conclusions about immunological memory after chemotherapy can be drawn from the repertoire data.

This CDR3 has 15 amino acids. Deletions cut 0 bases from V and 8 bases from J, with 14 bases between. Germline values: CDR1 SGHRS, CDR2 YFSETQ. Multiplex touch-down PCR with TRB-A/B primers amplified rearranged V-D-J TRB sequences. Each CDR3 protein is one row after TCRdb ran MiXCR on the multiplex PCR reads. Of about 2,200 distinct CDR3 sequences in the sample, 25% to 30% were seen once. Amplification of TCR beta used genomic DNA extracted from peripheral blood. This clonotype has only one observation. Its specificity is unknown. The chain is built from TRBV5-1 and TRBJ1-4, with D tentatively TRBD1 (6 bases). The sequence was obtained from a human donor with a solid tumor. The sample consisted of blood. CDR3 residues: CASSLAGQIEEKLFF. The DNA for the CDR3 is TGCGCCAGCAGCTTGGCCGGACAGATTGAGGAAAAACTGTTTTTT.